The 24 T cell receptor beta chains below come from one sample, sequenced in a study of cytomegalovirus exposure and HLA in healthy donors. In the PCR, 60 Vbeta and 13 Jbeta primers were used. Assay: immunoSEQ multiplex PCR; the TCRdb copy retains only in-frame clones and omits some. The table includes roughly 150,000 clones, roughly 82% detected once. The material sequenced was PBMCs. These receptor sequences come from a woman between 50 and 59 years old in good health and CMV-seropositive.

This sequence joins TRBV6-6 and TRBJ2-1; maybe TRBD2 (6 bases). The germline V gene has CDR1 MNHNY and CDR2 SVGAGI (reference sequence). V lost 0 bases, J lost 0 bases, and 9 bases lay in between. This CDR3 is 16 amino acids long. Here the CDR3 DNA reads TGTGCCAGCAGTTACTCGGGACTGTACTCCTACAATGAGCAGTTCTTC. Translation gives CASSYSGLYSYNEQFF.

The chain combines TRBV10-3 with TRBJ2-1; D is possibly TRBD2 (5 bases). V lost 10 bases to trimming and J lost 2 bases, with 18 bases between them. CDR3 length equals 15 residues. CDR1 is ENHRY, CDR2 SYGVKD, per germline. DNA for the CDR3: TGTGCCACCTCCGAGGGAACTCAGACCTACAATGAGCAGTTCTTC. Translation gives CATSEGTQTYNEQFF.

This chain joins TRBV4-1 and TRBJ2-7; 8 nucleotides match TRBD1. In germline, CDR1 is MGHRA, CDR2 YSYEKL. The CDR3 spans 16 residues. Germline trimming cut 3 bases from V and 7 bases from J; bases unmatched to any gene: 14. The CDR3 coding sequence is TGCGCCAGCAGCCATGCCGGGACAGGAACACAACTGGAGCAGTACTTC. Its translation is CASSHAGTGTQLEQYF.

The gene calls are TRBV7-9 and TRBJ1-5; 8 bases map to TRBD1. The CDR3 covers 17 residues. V shed 3 bases and J 2 bases; nucleotides not matched to a gene: 9. Germline assignment: CDR1 SEHNR and CDR2 FQNEAQ (reference sequence). The CDR3 sequence: CASSLGQGARGNQPQHF. CDR3 coding DNA: TGTGCCAGCAGCTTGGGGCAGGGGGCGCGTGGCAATCAGCCCCAGCATTTT.

This chain joins TRBV12-2 and TRBJ2-1; the D call TRBD2 from the table was never checked on the DNA. TRBV12-2 is labeled a pseudogene. The CDR3 is 14 amino acids. CDR3 protein: CASPRGGGYNEQFF. In DNA form, the CDR3 reads TGTGCAAGTCCTCGGGGGGGAGGCTACAATGAGCAGTTCTTC.

V and J are TRBV5-1 and TRBJ2-2; 11 bases fit TRBD2. The germline gives CDR1 SGHRS, CDR2 YFSETQ. Germline trimming cut 3 bases from V and 4 bases from J; bases unmatched to any gene: 5. The CDR3 consists of 16 residues. The CDR3 nucleotides read TGCGCCAGCAGCTCTCAACTAGCGGGGGTCACCGGGGAGCTGTTTTTT. This codes for CASSSQLAGVTGELFF.

The rearrangement links TRBV9 to TRBJ2-1, with unresolved D. Looked up from germline, CDR1 is SGDLS and CDR2 is YYNGEE. The CDR3 totals 14 residues. V was clipped by 1 base and J by 5 bases, with 10 bases between them. CDR3 residues: CASSVTPGDNEQFF. For the CDR3, the DNA is TGTGCCAGCAGCGTAACACCTGGAGACAATGAGCAGTTCTTC.

V usage is TRBV2 and J usage is TRBJ2-1; 7 nucleotides align to TRBD2. The trim removed 6 bases at V and 9 bases at J, leaving 2 bases unmatched. Germline CDR1 reads SNHLY; CDR2 reads FYNNEI. The CDR3 is 11 residues long. The CDR3 protein is CASSGGTEQFF. The CDR3 DNA reads TGTGCCAGCAGCGGGGGGACTGAGCAGTTCTTC.

The count of this clone is one. J is TRBJ1-1 and V is TRBV7-9; 10 positions agree with TRBD1. The CDR3 length is 14 residues. The germline V gene encodes CDR1 SEHNR and CDR2 FQNEAQ (reference sequence). V shed 3 bases and J 8 bases; nucleotides not matched to a gene: 6. The CDR3 nucleotides are TGTGCCAGCAGCTTCAGGACAGGGGGTAAAGAAGCTTTCTTT. Its translation is CASSFRTGGKEAFF. Drawing the rest from reference TRBV7-9 and TRBJ1-1, the complete variable domain is DTGVSQNPRHKITKRGQNVTFRCDPISEHNRLYWYRQTLGQGPEFLTYFQNEAQLEKSRLLSDRFSAERPKGSFSTLEIQRTEQGDSAMYLCASSFRTGGKEAFFGQGTRLTVV.

The rearrangement uses TRBV23-1 and TRBJ1-5; D perhaps matches TRBD1 (5 bases). TRBV23-1 is placed among ORFs of uncertain function. The length of the CDR3 is 15 residues. Trimming shortened V by 3 bases and J by 9 bases, and 18 bases separated the two germline ends. CDR3 sequence reads: CASSHRVMLKGPQHF. CDR3 DNA: TGCGCCAGCAGTCACAGGGTCATGTTAAAGGGGCCCCAGCATTTT.

This clone was seen just once. This chain joins TRBV5-6 and TRBJ2-7; no clear D gene. The CDR3 spans 15 residues. CDR1 and CDR2 (germline): SGHDT, YYEEEE. Trimming stripped 4 bases from V and 0 bases from J, with 14 bases between. The CDR3 DNA is TGTGCCAGCAGCCCGTGGTCAGTCAGCTCCTACGAGCAGTACTTC. Protein: CASSPWSVSSYEQYF.

The chain carries TRBV19 and TRBJ1-1; TRBD1 matches at 8 bases. The J segment lost 1 base and the V segment lost 4 bases, leaving 2 bases of the junction unmatched. The CDR3 consists of 14 residues. Germline loops: CDR1 LNHDA, CDR2 SQIVND (reference sequence). The DNA of the CDR3 is TGTGCCAGTAGTACGGGACAGGAGAACACTGAAGCTTTCTTT. Translation: CASSTGQENTEAFF.

The chain carries TRBV28 and TRBJ1-5; 8 bases are shared with TRBD1. Trimming removed 5 bases from V and 4 bases from J; junction bases left unmatched: 7. The CDR3 consists of 15 residues. CDR1 is MDHEN, CDR2 SYDVKM, per germline. The CDR3 region is CASSLQGARNQPQHF. CDR3 DNA: TGTGCCAGCAGTCTCCAGGGGGCGCGGAATCAGCCCCAGCATTTT.

The chain links TRBV7-8 to TRBJ1-1; D call uncertain. The V gene lost 0 bases and the J gene lost 2 bases, with 7 bases spanning the gap. There are 14 residues in the CDR3. Germline CDR1 SGHVS, CDR2 FQNEAQ. The chain's CDR3 is CASSLAGTNTEAFF. CDR3 nucleotides: TGTGCCAGCAGCTTAGCGGGCACAAACACTGAAGCTTTCTTT.

The rearrangement joins TRBV9 to TRBJ2-3; D remains ambiguous. Trimming stripped 4 bases from V and 2 bases from J, with 5 bases between. CDR1 SGDLS and CDR2 YYNGEE come from the germline V gene. This CDR3 spans 12 amino acids. For the CDR3, the DNA is TGTGCCAGCAGCTCCTACACAGATACGCAGTATTTT. Protein product: CASSSYTDTQYF. The variable domain in full, completed from reference TRBV9 and TRBJ2-3, reads DSGVTQTPKHLITATGQRVTLRCSPRSGDLSVYWYQQSLDQGLQFLIQYYNGEERAKGNILERFSAQQFPDLHSELNLSSLELGDSALYFCASSSYTDTQYFGPGTRLTVL.

The rearrangement joins TRBV10-2 to TRBJ1-2; no clear D. This CDR3 region has 12 residues. V shed 2 bases and J shed 4 bases, with 5 bases lying between them. The germline V gene encodes CDR1 WSHSY and CDR2 SAAADI. The CDR3 loop reads CASSERSYGYTF. The CDR3 region has the DNA TGCGCCAGCAGTGAGAGGAGCTATGGCTACACCTTC.

The CDR3 spells CASMGGTGGNQPQHF. For the CDR3, the DNA is TGCGCCAGCATGGGAGGGACAGGGGGCAATCAGCCCCAGCATTTT. J is TRBJ1-5 and V is TRBV10-2; 10 bases map to TRBD1. Germline loops: CDR1 WSHSY, CDR2 SAAADI. This CDR3 contains 15 residues. The junction had 5 bases not matched to a gene; V was cut back by 7 bases and J by 2 bases.

The chain employs TRBV5-1 and TRBJ1-6; TRBD1 is a possible D gene (6 bases). Germline V lookup: CDR1 SGHRS, CDR2 YFSETQ. V lost 4 bases and J 9 bases, leaving 14 bases between the germline ends. The CDR3 extends over 14 amino acids. The CDR3 nucleotides are TGCGCCAGCAGCGGAACGACACAGGGTTCACCCCTCCACTTT. Translating gives CASSGTTQGSPLHF.

This clone was picked up many times. The CDR3 reads CASSEERTGNTIYF. Here the CDR3 DNA reads TGTGCCAGCAGTGAAGAGCGAACTGGAAACACCATATATTTT. V usage is TRBV25-1 and J usage is TRBJ1-3, with D unresolved. The CDR3 runs 14 residues. From germline, CDR1 is MGHDK and CDR2 SYGVNS. Trimming took off 2 bases at V and 2 bases at J, with 7 bases between the two ends. Drawing the rest from reference TRBV25-1 and TRBJ1-3, the complete variable domain is EADIYQTPRYLVIGTGKKITLECSQTMGHDKMYWYQQDPGMELHLIHYSYGVNSTEKGDLSSESTVSRIRTEHFPLTLESARPSHTSQYLCASSEERTGNTIYFGEGSWLTVV.

The V gene is TRBV28, the J gene TRBJ2-5, with a tentative D call TRBD1 (6 bases). The J call is in doubt because the DNA end fits TRBJ2-7 better. Germline CDR1 and CDR2: MDHEN and SYDVKM. There are 13 residues in the CDR3. Here the CDR3 DNA reads TGTGCCAGCAGACAGGGTTTCTCCTACGAGCAGTACTTC. This sequence encodes CASRQGFSYEQYF.

The chain couples TRBV10-3 to TRBJ2-1; possibly TRBD1 for D (6 bases). Trimming shortened V by 4 bases and J by 6 bases, and 13 bases separated the two germline ends. The CDR3 contains 14 residues. Germline CDR1 is ENHRY and CDR2 is SYGVKD. The CDR3 DNA is TGTGCCATCAGTGGAACTGGGACAACCAATGAGCAGTTCTTC. Translated, it gives CAISGTGTTNEQFF.

The chain combines TRBV30 with TRBJ2-1; D not resolved. Germline V CDR1 and CDR2: GTSNPN, SVGIG (reference sequence). The CDR3 runs to 12 residues. V was trimmed by 1 base and J by 6 bases, leaving 7 bases between them. The CDR3 DNA reads TGTGCCTGGAGTGCGGGTAGCAATGAGCAGTTCTTC. Its translation is CAWSAGSNEQFF.

The genes are TRBV7-9 and TRBJ2-3; 13 bases match TRBD2. Trimming took 5 bases from V and 5 from J; bases not matched to a gene: 4. The CDR3 totals 15 residues. Per the germline V gene, CDR1 is SEHNR and CDR2 is FQNEAQ (reference sequence). CDR3 protein: CASSVGLAGEDTQYF. As DNA, the CDR3 is TGTGCCAGCAGCGTAGGACTAGCGGGGGAAGATACGCAGTATTTT.

This chain links TRBV5-1 with TRBJ2-3; 8 bases line up with TRBD2. The CDR3 is 18 residues long. Germline CDR1 and CDR2: SGHRS and YFSETQ. Germline trimming cut 0 bases from V and 7 bases from J; bases unmatched to any gene: 16. CDR3 sequence reads: CASSLAFGGAGGGNTQYF. The CDR3 coding sequence is TGCGCCAGCAGCTTGGCCTTCGGGGGGGCGGGTGGTGGAAATACGCAGTATTTT.